The T cell receptor beta chain described here comes from a study of resident and recirculating memory T cells in vitiligo. Study summary: Shave-biopsy epidermis from lesional and nonlesional skin was sequenced alongside PBMCs. Whole samples, not sorted cells, were homogenized and used for genomic DNA extraction. The study's findings and limits: No single dominant TCR clone appeared; lesion clonality varied.

Stability required unchanged lesions during the previous 6 months. TCRdb's copy holds only in-frame clones and misses some; the assay was immunoSEQ multiplex PCR. This sample yields tens of thousands of clones, of which roughly nine tenths are seen a single time; more than 4.5% belongs to the top ten. Comment on this clone: Its antigen is unknown.

Sequencing used blood. This TCR was recovered from a male donor with vitiligo.

As DNA, the CDR3 is TGTGCCAGCAGCTTACAGTTGATCGATACGCAGTATTTT. It encodes CASSLQLIDTQYF. The rearrangement joins TRBV7-3 to TRBJ2-3, with D hard to call. V lost 2 bases, J lost 6 bases, and 9 bases lay in between. CDR3 length equals 13 residues. Per the germline V gene, CDR1 is SGHTA and CDR2 is FQGTGA.